The clone carrying this T cell receptor (beta chain) was observed at least ten times. Profiling that covered TCR beta VDJ and CDR3 relied on genomic DNA as its template. TCRdb reprocessed the reads via MiXCR and lists one record per CDR3 protein. Here the sample spans some 160,000 distinct CDR3 sequences, approximately 44% being singletons. This CDR3 comprises 13 residues. The germline V gene has CDR1 MNHNS and CDR2 SASEGT. V lost 5 bases and J lost 8; bases outside the gene matches: 6. Before being chosen for sequencing, patients had shown CD8+CD57+ cell expansion by flow cytometry. This sample was included in a study of CD8+CD57+ T cells in acquired aplastic anemia.

The sequence was obtained from a human donor with aplastic anemia. The chain employs TRBV6-1 and TRBJ1-1; TRBD1 agrees at 9 bases. The sample taken for sequencing was sorted CD4+, CD8+, or CD8+CD57+ T cells (not recorded which) from PBMCs. The CDR3 here is CASSRTGGGEAFF. As DNA, the CDR3 is TGTGCCAGCAGTCGTACAGGGGGCGGCGAAGCTTTCTTT.